The source of this TCR beta chain is a study of blood T cell repertoires in COVID-19. In the original analysis: Estimation of nucleated cell counts was performed using reference gene primer amplification. Profiling relied on immunoSEQ multiplex PCR, and the TCRdb table lists in-frame clones only, not all of them. D and trimming come from the DNA, and the V and J calls and clone size come from that table. This sample carries hundreds of thousands of clones, around 88% of them seen once, and the ten largest clones take roughly 6%. Germline V CDR1 and CDR2: SGHTS, YDEGEE. The CDR3 totals 15 residues. The junction had 7 bases not matched to a gene; V was cut back by 4 bases and J by 1 base. During active infection, Seattle patients enrolled and were then monitored through disease.

The chain recombines TRBV5-8 with TRBJ1-2; 7 bases line up with TRBD1. Sequenced: peripheral blood. The receptor was derived from a woman aged 25 to 39 with COVID-19, enrolled during active disease. The CDR3 is CASSPGTAFNYGYTF. As DNA, the CDR3 is TGTGCCAGCAGCCCCGGGACAGCATTTAACTATGGCTACACCTTC.